The clone carrying this T cell receptor beta chain has just a few counts. Its cognate antigen is unknown. The record originates from a study of cytomegalovirus exposure and HLA in healthy donors. Study-wide results and limits: Per a prior analysis, the majority of TCR beta V segments were productive roughly 90% or roughly 30% of the time.

The CDR3 consists of 12 residues. Germline values: CDR1 ENHRY, CDR2 SYGVKD. The V and J ends lost 2 bases and 8 bases respectively, with 9 bases between them. PCR employed 60 Vbeta and 13 Jbeta primers. This table comes from immunoSEQ multiplex PCR, and its TCRdb copy is limited to in-frame clones, with some not included. This sample has about 120,000 clones; around 10% occur once, and the top ten carry over 2.5%. Sequencing input: PBMCs. The receptor comes from a man aged 30 to 45 in good health and CMV-seronegative. This chain joins TRBV10-3 and TRBJ1-1; no clear D gene. The CDR3 loop reads CAISETGAEAFF. The CDR3 nucleotides are TGTGCCATCAGTGAGACCGGTGCCGAAGCTTTCTTT.